The T cell receptor (beta chain) under discussion was sequenced for a study of response to subunit inactivated influenza vaccine. General study points: After each seasonal influenza vaccination, few new T cells are recruited, the authors suggested.

Germline V lookup: CDR1 SGHRS, CDR2 YFSETQ. This CDR3 is 15 amino acids long. V shed 4 bases and J 7 bases; nucleotides not matched to a gene: 10. Remarks on this clonotype: Its antigen remains unknown.

One entry per CDR3 protein results from TCRdb running MiXCR on the RT-PCR reads. This sample has 650,000 to 800,000 distinct CDR3 sequences; 14% occur once, and the top ten carry 5.5% to 7%. Sequenced material: PBMCs from blood, taken 14 days before vaccination. The chain joins TRBV5-1 to TRBJ2-5, with 10 bases identical to TRBD2. This sequence was found in a man aged 45 to 65 who received an inactivated influenza vaccine. CDR3 in amino acids: CASSIWTSGSGTQYF. The CDR3 region has the DNA TGCGCCAGCAGCATCTGGACTAGCGGTTCGGGGACCCAGTACTTC.